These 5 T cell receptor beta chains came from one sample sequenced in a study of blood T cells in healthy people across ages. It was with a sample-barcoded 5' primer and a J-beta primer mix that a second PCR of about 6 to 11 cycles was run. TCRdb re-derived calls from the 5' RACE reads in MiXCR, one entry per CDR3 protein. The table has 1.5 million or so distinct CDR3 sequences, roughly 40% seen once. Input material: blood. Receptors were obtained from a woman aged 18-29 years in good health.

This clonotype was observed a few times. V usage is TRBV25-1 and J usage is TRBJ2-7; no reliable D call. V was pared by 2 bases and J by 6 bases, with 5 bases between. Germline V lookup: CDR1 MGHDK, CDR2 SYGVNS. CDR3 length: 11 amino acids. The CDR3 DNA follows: TGTGCCAGCAGTGAAAATATCGAGCAGTACTTC. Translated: CASSENIEQYF.

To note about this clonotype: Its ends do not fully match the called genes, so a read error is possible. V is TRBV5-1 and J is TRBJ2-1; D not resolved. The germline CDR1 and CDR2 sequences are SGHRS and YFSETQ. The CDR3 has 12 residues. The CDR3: CTSTDSYNEQFF. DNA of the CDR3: TGCACCAGCACTGACTCCTACAATGAGCAGTTCTTC.

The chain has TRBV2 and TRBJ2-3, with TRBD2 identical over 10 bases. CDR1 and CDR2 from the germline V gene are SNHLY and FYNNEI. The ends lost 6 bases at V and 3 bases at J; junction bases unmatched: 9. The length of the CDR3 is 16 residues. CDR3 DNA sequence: TGTGCCAGCAGCCCTATTACGGGACTAGCGACAGATACGCAGTATTTT. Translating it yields CASSPITGLATDTQYF.

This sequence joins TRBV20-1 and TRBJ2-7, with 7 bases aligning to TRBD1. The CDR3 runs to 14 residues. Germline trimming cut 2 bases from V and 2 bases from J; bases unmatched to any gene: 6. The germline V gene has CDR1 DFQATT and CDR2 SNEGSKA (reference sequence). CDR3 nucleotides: TGCAGTGCTAGACACCGACAGGGAGCCTACGAGCAGTACTTC. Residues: CSARHRQGAYEQYF.

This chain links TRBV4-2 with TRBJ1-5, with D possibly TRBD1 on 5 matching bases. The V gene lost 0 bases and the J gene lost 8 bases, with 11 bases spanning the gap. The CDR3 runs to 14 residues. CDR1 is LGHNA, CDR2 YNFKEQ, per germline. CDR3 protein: CASSQDPGGEPQHF. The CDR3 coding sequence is TGTGCCAGCAGCCAAGATCCTGGAGGGGAGCCCCAGCATTTT.